This T cell receptor beta chain came from a study of monozygotic twins with inflammatory bowel disease. TCRdb reprocessed the 5' RACE reads and keeps a single row for each CDR3 protein, giving no DNA. The ten most abundant clones cover approximately 1.8% of a sample with 95,000 to 110,000 distinct CDR3 sequences. About this clonotype itself: The antigen is not known.

The CDR3 length is 14 residues. Study-level results: A single strong IBD-associated signal or clonotype was not supported by the findings.

The chain links TRBV12-3 or TRBV12-4 to TRBJ2-7; without DNA, the TCRdb call of TRBD2 cannot be checked. This clonotype was obtained from a human donor with ulcerative colitis or Crohn's disease, or a healthy co-twin of an affected twin (not recorded which). The sample taken for sequencing was blood. This CDR3 reads CASRETSGVSEQYF.